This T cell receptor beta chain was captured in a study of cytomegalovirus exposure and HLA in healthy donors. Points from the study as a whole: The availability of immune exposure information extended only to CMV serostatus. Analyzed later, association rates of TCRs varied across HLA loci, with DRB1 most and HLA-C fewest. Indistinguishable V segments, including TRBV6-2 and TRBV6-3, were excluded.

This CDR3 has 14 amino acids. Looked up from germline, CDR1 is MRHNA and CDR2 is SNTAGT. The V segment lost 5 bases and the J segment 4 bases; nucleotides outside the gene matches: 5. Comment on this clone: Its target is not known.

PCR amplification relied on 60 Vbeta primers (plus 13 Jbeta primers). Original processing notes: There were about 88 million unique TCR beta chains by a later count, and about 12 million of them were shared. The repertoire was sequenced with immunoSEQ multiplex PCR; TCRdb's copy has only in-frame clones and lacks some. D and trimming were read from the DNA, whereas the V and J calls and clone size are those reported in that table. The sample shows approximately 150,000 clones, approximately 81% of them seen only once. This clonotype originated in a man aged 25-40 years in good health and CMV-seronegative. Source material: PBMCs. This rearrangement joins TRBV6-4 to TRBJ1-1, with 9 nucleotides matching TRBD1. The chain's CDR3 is CASSPDRGGTEAFF. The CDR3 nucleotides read TGTGCCAGCAGTCCTGACAGGGGGGGCACTGAAGCTTTCTTT.